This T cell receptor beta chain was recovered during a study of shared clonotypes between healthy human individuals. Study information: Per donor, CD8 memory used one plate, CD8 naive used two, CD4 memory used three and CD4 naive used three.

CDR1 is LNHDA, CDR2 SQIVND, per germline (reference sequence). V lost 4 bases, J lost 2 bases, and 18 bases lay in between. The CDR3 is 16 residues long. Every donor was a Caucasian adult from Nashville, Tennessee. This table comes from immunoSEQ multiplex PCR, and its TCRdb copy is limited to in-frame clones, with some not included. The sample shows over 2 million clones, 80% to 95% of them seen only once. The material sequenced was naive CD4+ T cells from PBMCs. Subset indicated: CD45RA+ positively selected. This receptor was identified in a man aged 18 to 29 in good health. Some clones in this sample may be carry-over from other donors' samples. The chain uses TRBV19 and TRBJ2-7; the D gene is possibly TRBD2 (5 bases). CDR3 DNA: TGTGCCAGTAGTAGAAACCCCGGGGTGCCCACCTACGAGCAGTACTTC. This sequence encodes CASSRNPGVPTYEQYF.